The subject of this entry is one TCR beta chain. Its target is not known. The trim removed 4 bases at V and 0 bases at J, leaving 5 bases unmatched. CDR3 size: 16 residues. The germline V gene has CDR1 SGHNT and CDR2 YYREEE (reference sequence). It was at deep level that the assay was run. The table came from immunoSEQ multiplex PCR; TCRdb's copy has only in-frame clones and leaves some out. This table has 1,400,000 or so clones, 98% to 99% appearing once. This sample was taken from a study of shared clonotypes between healthy human individuals. Points from the study as a whole: Sequencing depth was expected to affect clonotype sharing among donors.

Partitioning of CD4+ cells yielded a CD45RA+ naive subset and a CD45RA-negative memory subset. The chain is built from TRBV5-4 and TRBJ2-4, with 9 bases aligning to TRBD1. Sequencing was performed on naive CD4+ T cells sorted from blood. Described subset: CD45RA+ positively selected. The source is a man aged 30 to 45 in good health. The DNA of the CDR3 is TGTGCCAGCAGCCGGGGACAGGGACTAGCCAAAAACATTCAGTACTTC. The encoded protein is CASSRGQGLAKNIQYF.